The T cell receptor (beta chain) described here comes from a study of blood T cell repertoires in COVID-19. In the study overall: The analysed material was cDNA or gDNA that came from T cells, B-cell-depleted T cells, or PBMCs.

The CDR3 spans 18 residues. From germline, CDR1 is SGHVS and CDR2 FNYEAQ. With 1 base clipped from V and 2 bases from J, the junction kept 13 bases outside the gene matches. In the study's own analysis: Quantification of nucleated cells was approximated via reference gene primer amplification. TCRdb keeps only in-frame clones here, not all; method: immunoSEQ multiplex PCR. That table is the source of V, J and clone size, and D and trimming were worked out from the DNA. The table includes about 330,000 clones, approximately 85% detected once. The origin of this receptor is a woman aged 50 to 60 with acute or convalescent COVID-19. Sequencing was done on a sample of peripheral blood. This chain connects TRBV7-6 to TRBJ2-7; 8 bases match TRBD1. The DNA for the CDR3 is TGTGCCAGCAGCTTAGGCGGGTGGGGACAGGTAGCTCCCTACGAGCAGTACTTC. This encodes CASSLGGWGQVAPYEQYF.